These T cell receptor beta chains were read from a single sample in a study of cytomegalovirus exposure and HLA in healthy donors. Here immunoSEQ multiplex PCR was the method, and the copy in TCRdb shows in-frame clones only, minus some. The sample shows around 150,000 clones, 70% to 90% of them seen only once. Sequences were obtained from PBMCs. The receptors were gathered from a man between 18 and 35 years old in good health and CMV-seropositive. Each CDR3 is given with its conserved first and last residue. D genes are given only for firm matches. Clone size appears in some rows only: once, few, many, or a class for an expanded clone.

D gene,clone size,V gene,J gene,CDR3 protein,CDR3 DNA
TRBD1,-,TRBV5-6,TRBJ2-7,CASSLVRDRVWDEQYF,TGTGCCAGCAGTTTGGTGCGGGACAGGGTCTGGGACGAGCAGTACTTC
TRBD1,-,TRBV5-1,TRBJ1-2,CASSKGTGNGYTF,TGCGCCAGCAGCAAGGGGACAGGGAATGGCTACACCTTC
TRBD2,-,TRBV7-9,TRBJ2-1,CASSLVLAGRDEQFF,TGTGCCAGCAGCTTAGTTTTAGCGGGGAGGGATGAGCAGTTCTTC
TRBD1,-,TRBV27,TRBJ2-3,CASSYYRGTDTQYF,TGTGCCAGCAGTTATTACAGGGGGACAGATACGCAGTATTTT
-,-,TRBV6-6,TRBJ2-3,CASGKTRTDTQYF,TGTGCCAGCGGTAAGACTAGGACAGATACGCAGTATTTT
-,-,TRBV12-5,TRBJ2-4,CASGFRGQDSQYF,TGTGCTAGTGGTTTTCGTGGGCAGGACAGTCAGTACTTC
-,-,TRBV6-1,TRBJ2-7,CASSERENFVYEQYF,TGTGCCAGCAGTGAACGGGAAAATTTTGTCTACGAGCAGTACTTC
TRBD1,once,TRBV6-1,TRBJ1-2,CASTLRGQTGYTF,TGTGCCAGCACCCTAAGGGGACAGACTGGCTACACCTTC
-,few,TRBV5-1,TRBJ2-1,CASSALPAESSYNEQFF,TGCGCCAGCAGCGCCTTGCCAGCGGAAAGCTCCTACAATGAGCAGTTCTTC
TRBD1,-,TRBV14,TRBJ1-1,CASSSWTGGTLSDTEAFF,TGTGCCAGCAGCTCCTGGACAGGGGGAACTTTATCGGACACTGAAGCTTTCTTT
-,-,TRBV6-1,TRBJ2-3,CACSGSSGGDTQYF,TGTGCCTGCAGTGGGAGTTCCGGGGGAGATACGCAGTATTTT
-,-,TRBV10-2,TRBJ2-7,CASSETSRPYYEQYF,TGCGCCAGCAGTGAAACTAGTCGCCCCTACTACGAGCAGTACTTC
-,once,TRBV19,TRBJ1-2,CASFSGTGYTF,TGTGCCAGCTTCTCAGGAACCGGCTACACCTTC
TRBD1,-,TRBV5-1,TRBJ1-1,CASSLGFGQGGGTEAFF,TGCGCCAGCAGCTTGGGTTTCGGACAGGGCGGTGGGACTGAAGCTTTCTTT
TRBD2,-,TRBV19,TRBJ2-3,CASSGGREIDTQYF,TGTGCCAGTAGCGGAGGGAGGGAAATCGATACGCAGTATTTT
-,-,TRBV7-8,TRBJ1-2,CASERAGGGYGYTF,TGTGCCAGCGAACGGGCGGGGGGCGGCTATGGCTACACCTTC
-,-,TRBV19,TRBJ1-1,CASSITRAGRTEAFF,TGTGCCAGTAGTATTACAAGGGCAGGGAGGACTGAAGCTTTCTTT